The 6 T cell receptor beta chains presented below share a single source sample, sequenced in a study of cytomegalovirus exposure and HLA in healthy donors. Primers for the PCR totalled 60 Vbeta and 13 Jbeta. The method was immunoSEQ multiplex PCR; TCRdb's version includes in-frame clones alone and lacks a portion of them. The repertoire holds under 200,000 clones, with 65% to 70% as singletons. Sequenced input: PBMCs. Receptors were obtained from a woman between 18 and 29 years old in good health and CMV-seropositive.

This clone was counted a single time. The chain has TRBV7-9 and TRBJ2-1; 10 bases are shared with TRBD1. Per the germline V gene, CDR1 is SEHNR and CDR2 is FQNEAQ (reference sequence). This CDR3 spans 19 amino acids. V lost 5 bases and J lost 0; bases outside the gene matches: 13. The CDR3 DNA reads as TGTGCCAGCAGCCCACGGACAGGGGGGCCTTGGGGCTCCTACAATGAGCAGTTCTTC. Translating it yields CASSPRTGGPWGSYNEQFF.

This clone was detected only once. The chain carries TRBV7-9 and TRBJ1-5, with 11 bases fitting TRBD1. This CDR3 has 16 residues. J gave up 6 bases and V 0 bases, and 4 bases lay outside the gene matches. Germline lookup yields CDR1 SEHNR and CDR2 FQNEAQ (reference sequence). CDR3 sequence (DNA): TGTGCCAGCAGCTTAGCCCGGGGGACAGGGGGTCAGCCCCAGCATTTT. It is translated as CASSLARGTGGQPQHF. Together with reference TRBV7-9 and TRBJ1-5, the CDR3 gives the full variable domain: DTGVSQNPRHKITKRGQNVTFRCDPISEHNRLYWYRQTLGQGPEFLTYFQNEAQLEKSRLLSDRFSAERPKGSFSTLEIQRTEQGDSAMYLCASSLARGTGGQPQHFGDGTRLSIL.

This clone appeared once. The J gene is TRBJ2-1, the V gene TRBV19; a possible D gene is TRBD1 (6 bases). Trimming pared 10 bases from V and 1 base from J, leaving 17 bases between. This CDR3 has 15 residues. Germline CDR1 reads LNHDA; CDR2 reads SQIVND (reference sequence). CDR3 loop: CATSLVGQSYNEQFF. In DNA, the CDR3 is TGTGCCACCTCCTTGGTAGGACAGTCCTACAATGAGCAGTTCTTC.

The chain couples TRBV9 to TRBJ2-3; D is unclear. The CDR3 length is 12 residues. Trimming removed 3 bases from V and 6 bases from J, with 8 bases in between. Germline V gene lookup returns CDR1 SGDLS and CDR2 YYNGEE. The CDR3: CASSAKPDTQYF. CDR3 DNA sequence: TGTGCCAGCAGCGCAAAGCCCGATACGCAGTATTTT.

The V and J genes are TRBV30 and TRBJ1-5, with 11 bases fitting TRBD1. The V gene's germline CDR1 is GTSNPN and CDR2 SVGIG (reference sequence). CDR3 length equals 14 residues. The V gene end was trimmed by 1 base and the J gene end by 7 bases; junction bases not matched to a gene: 3. The CDR3 protein is CAWSGGQGGQPQHF. In DNA form, the CDR3 reads TGTGCCTGGAGTGGGGGACAGGGGGGACAGCCCCAGCATTTT.

The CDR3, as DNA: TGTGCCAGCAGTGAACAGGTATATGGCTACACCTTC. As protein: CASSEQVYGYTF. The chain joins TRBV2 to TRBJ1-2; D uncertain. The length of the CDR3 is 12 residues. From germline, CDR1 is SNHLY and CDR2 FYNNEI. V was shortened by 2 bases and J by 5 bases, with 6 bases between the two germline ends.